The sequence of this TCR beta chain was determined in a study of tumor T cells in aggressive B-cell lymphoma (dated by TCRdb to 2016 to 2017). CDR3 length: 16 amino acids, cysteine to phenylalanine. The only DNA kept is the CDR3, 48 bases in frame from the first base. CDR1 LGHNA and CDR2 YNFKEQ are derived from the germline V gene. V gives up 0 bases and J gives up 0 bases, and the segment between their germline ends measures 8 bases. Turning to this clone: Its specific antigen is unknown. It has no much larger one-base neighbor in the sample; base qualities were not kept.

The library was produced with the immunoSEQ multiplex PCR assay. The clones in this table, taken by TCRdb from immuneACCESS, are in-frame only. Not every clone is retained; where verified, under half of the shortfall comes from an unresolved V gene, and the cause of the rest is unknown. This sample lists about 4,200 clones; roughly nine tenths were detected once. The ten largest clones add up to 2% to 3% of the sample. The V and J segments used are TRBV4-2 and TRBJ2-2; TRBD2 is a possible D gene, resting on 5 matching bases. The receptor comes from an adult with diffuse large B cell lymphoma. Material: tumor tissue. The sequenced DNA is TGTGCCAGCAGCCAAGATCTTAGCGCGAACACCGGGGAGCTGTTTTTT. Translated, it reads CASSQDLSANTGELFF.